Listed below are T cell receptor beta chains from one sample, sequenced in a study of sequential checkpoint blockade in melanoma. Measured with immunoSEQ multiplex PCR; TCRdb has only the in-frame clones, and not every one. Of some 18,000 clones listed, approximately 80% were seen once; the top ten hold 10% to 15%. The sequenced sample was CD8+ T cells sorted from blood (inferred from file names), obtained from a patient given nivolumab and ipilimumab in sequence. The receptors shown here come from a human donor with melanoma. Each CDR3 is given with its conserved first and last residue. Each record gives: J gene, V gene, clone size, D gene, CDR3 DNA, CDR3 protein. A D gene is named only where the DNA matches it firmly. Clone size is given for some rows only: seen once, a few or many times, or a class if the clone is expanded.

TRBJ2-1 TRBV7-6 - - TGTGCCAGCAGCACTAGGGTGAATGAGCAGTTCTTC CASSTRVNEQFF
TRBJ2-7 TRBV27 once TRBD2 TGTGCCAGCAGTTGGGGCGGGAGGCCGCTCTACGAGCAGTACTTC CASSWGGRPLYEQYF
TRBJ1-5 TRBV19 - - TGTGCCAGTAGTATTCGGGAGTACAATCAGCCCCAGCATTTT CASSIREYNQPQHF
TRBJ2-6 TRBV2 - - TGTGCCAGCAGTGAAAGCGTCTCTGGGGCCAACGTCCTGACTTTC CASSESVSGANVLTF
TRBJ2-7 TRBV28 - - TGTGCCAGCAAGACAGGCTCCTACGAGCAGTACTTC CASKTGSYEQYF
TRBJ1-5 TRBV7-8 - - TGTGCCAGCACCAGGGGCAATTTGGATCAGCCCCAGCATTTT CASTRGNLDQPQHF
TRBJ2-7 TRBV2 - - TGTGCCAGCATCGGGCGGGGAGGCTACGAGCAGTACTTC CASIGRGGYEQYF
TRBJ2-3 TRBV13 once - TGTGCCAGCAGCTTTTGGGGAGGCACAGATACGCAGTATTTT CASSFWGGTDTQYF
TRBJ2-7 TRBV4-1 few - TGCGCCAGCAGCCTAGGGAGGAAGGGCTACGAGCAGTACTTC CASSLGRKGYEQYF
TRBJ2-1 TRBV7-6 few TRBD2 TGTGCCAGCAGTCTGAGCGGGGGCTCCTACAATGAGCAGTTCTTC CASSLSGGSYNEQFF
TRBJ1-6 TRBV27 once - TGTGCCAGCAGTTTTCAGGGTGATAATTCACCCCTCCACTTT CASSFQGDNSPLHF
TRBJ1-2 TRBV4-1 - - TGCGCCAGCAGCCCGGAAAGGGGCACTCTTAACTATGGCTACACCTTC CASSPERGTLNYGYTF
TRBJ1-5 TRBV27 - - TGTGCCACCGGCCGGGATCAGCCCCAGCATTTT CATGRDQPQHF
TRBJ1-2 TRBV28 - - TGTGCCAGCAGTTCTCTACAGGGTTACGGTGGCTACACCTTC CASSSLQGYGGYTF
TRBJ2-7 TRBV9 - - TGTGCCAGCAGCCCGCGGGACAGCATTGGATACGAGCAGTACTTC CASSPRDSIGYEQYF
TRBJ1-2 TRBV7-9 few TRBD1 TGTGCCAGCAGCTTACCCGGACAGGAAAACTATGGCTACACCTTC CASSLPGQENYGYTF
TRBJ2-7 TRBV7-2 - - TGTGCCAGCAGCTCAGGGGTCCCCTACGAGCAGTACTTC CASSSGVPYEQYF
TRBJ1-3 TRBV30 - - TGTGCCTGGAGTGGGGCCCCGGGACACTTCTCTGGAAACACCATATATTTT CAWSGAPGHFSGNTIYF
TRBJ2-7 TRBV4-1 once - TGCGCCAGCAGCCAAGATCGGAGTCAATCCTACGAGCAGTACTTC CASSQDRSQSYEQYF
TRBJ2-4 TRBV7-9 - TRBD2 TGTGCCAGCAGCGCCGGACTAGCGGGGGACTACATTCAGTACTTC CASSAGLAGDYIQYF
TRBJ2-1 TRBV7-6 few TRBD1 TGTGCCAGCTGGGACAGCATCAATGAGCAGTTCTTC CASWDSINEQFF
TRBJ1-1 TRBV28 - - TGTGCCAGCAGTTCCAGCCAGGGGAACACTGAAGCTTTCTTT CASSSSQGNTEAFF
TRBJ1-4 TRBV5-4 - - TGTGCCAGCAGCTTTTTCGGGGGTAGGGAACTGTTTTTT CASSFFGGRELFF
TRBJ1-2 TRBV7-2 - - TGTGCCAGCAGCTTAGACCTGAGTAACTATGGCTACACCTTC CASSLDLSNYGYTF
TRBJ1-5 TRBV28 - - TGTGCCAGCAGTTTTGAGCACAATCAGCCCCAGCATTTT CASSFEHNQPQHF
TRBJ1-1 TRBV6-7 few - TGTGCCAGCGGGGCCGGGAACACTGAAGCTTTCTTT CASGAGNTEAFF
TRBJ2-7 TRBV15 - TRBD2 TGTGCCACCAGCAGAGGGGACACTAGCGGGGCCCGCTCCTACGAGCAGTACTTC CATSRGDTSGARSYEQYF
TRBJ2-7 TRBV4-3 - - TGCGCCAGCAGCCAAGACGGGTCGGGGTCCTCCTCCTACGAGCAGTACTTC CASSQDGSGSSSYEQYF
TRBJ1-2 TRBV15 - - TGTGCCACCAGCAGAGATTTACAGCCCTCCGCTCGGGGCTACACCTTC CATSRDLQPSARGYTF
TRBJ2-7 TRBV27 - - TGTGCCAGCAGTCCGTTCTCTCCGGGGGGCCCAACCTACGAGCAGTACTTC CASSPFSPGGPTYEQYF
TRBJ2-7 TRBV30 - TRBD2 TGTGCCTGGAGTGTTTTTGGCGGGGGGGCCTACGAGCAGTACTTC CAWSVFGGGAYEQYF
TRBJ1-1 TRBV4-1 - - TGCGCCAGCAGCCCGGAACAGGGAGGGACTGAAGCTTTCTTT CASSPEQGGTEAFF
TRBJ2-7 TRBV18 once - TGTGCCAGCTCACCACCGTCGGGGAGTCCCTACGAGCAGTACTTC CASSPPSGSPYEQYF
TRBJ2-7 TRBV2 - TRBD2 TGTGCCAGCGAGGCGGGAGTGAGATACGAGCAGTACTTC CASEAGVRYEQYF
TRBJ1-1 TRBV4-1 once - TGCGCCAGCAGCCAAGGAATGCGGCTCCTCATGAACACTGAAGCTTTCTTT CASSQGMRLLMNTEAFF